The 10 T cell receptor beta chains given below trace back to one sample, sequenced in a study of blood T cell repertoires in COVID-19. The data were produced by immunoSEQ multiplex PCR, yet TCRdb's version contains in-frame clones alone and is incomplete. This repertoire shows under 300,000 clones, approximately 79% found once; its top ten account for under 5.5%. The sequenced sample consisted of peripheral blood. These TCRs come from a woman of 80 years or more with active or convalescent COVID-19.

Written as DNA, the CDR3 is TGTGCCAGCAGTGCAAGGCTAGCGAGTCTATACGAGCAGTACTTC. Its protein is CASSARLASLYEQYF. The J gene is TRBJ2-7, the V gene TRBV2; tentative D call: TRBD2 (6 bases). V was trimmed by 4 bases and J by 4 bases, leaving 17 bases between them. The CDR3 covers 15 residues. Germline V gene lookup returns CDR1 SNHLY and CDR2 FYNNEI. Variable domain in full (rest from reference TRBV2 and TRBJ2-7): EPEVTQTPSHQVTQMGQEVILRCVPISNHLYFYWYRQILGQKVEFLVSFYNNEISEKSEIFDDQFSVERPDGSNFTLKIRSTKLEDSAMYFCASSARLASLYEQYFGPGTRLTVT.

The chain joins TRBV12-2 to TRBJ1-2; TRBD1, the D gene given by the table, was not confirmed from the DNA. TRBV12-2 is recorded as a pseudogene. CDR3 length: 20 residues. CDR3 DNA sequence: TGTGCAAGTCGCTCTCCCTCACGATGGGACCGGGACAGGGAGGCCTATGGCTACACCTTC. This codes for CASRSPSRWDRDREAYGYTF.

The chain combines TRBV5-1 with TRBJ2-7; the match to TRBD2 covers 7 bases. In germline, CDR1 is SGHRS, CDR2 YFSETQ. This CDR3 comprises 13 residues. Unmatched junction bases numbered 6, after V lost 6 bases and J lost 3 bases. CDR3 amino acids: CASKLTGGYEQYF. In nucleotides, the CDR3 is TGCGCCAGCAAGCTTACGGGAGGCTACGAGCAGTACTTC.

V is TRBV10-2 and J is TRBJ2-2, with TRBD2 identical over 8 bases. There are 18 residues in the CDR3. After removal of 6 bases from V and 4 bases from J, the junction contained 16 bases not matched to a gene. Germline CDR1 WSHSY, CDR2 SAAADI. CDR3 nucleotides: TGCGCCAGCAGCCCGTCTGGCGGGGGGATTTCAACCACCGGGGAGCTGTTTTTT. It is translated as CASSPSGGGISTTGELFF.

The V gene is TRBV14, the J gene TRBJ2-7; D is possibly TRBD1 (5 bases). Trimming took off 1 base at V and 3 bases at J, with 16 bases between the two ends. This CDR3 is 16 amino acids long. CDR1 SGHDN and CDR2 FVKESK come from the germline V gene. The CDR3: CASSQASQGGFYEQYF. CDR3 bases: TGTGCCAGCAGCCAAGCGTCTCAGGGTGGGTTCTACGAGCAGTACTTC. Filled out from reference TRBV14 and TRBJ2-7, the complete variable domain reads EAGVTQFPSHSVIEKGQTVTLRCDPISGHDNLYWYRRVMGKEIKFLLHFVKESKQDESGMPNNRFLAERTGGTYSTLKVQPAELEDSGVYFCASSQASQGGFYEQYFGPGTRLTVT.

V and J are TRBV3-1 (or the pseudogene TRBV3-2) and TRBJ1-5; D is ambiguous. This CDR3 is built from 12 residues. Germline values: CDR1 LGHDT, CDR2 YNNKEL (reference sequence). V shed 4 bases and J shed 7 bases, with 8 bases lying between them. The CDR3 loop reads CASSLGRQPQHF. The DNA for the CDR3 is TGTGCCAGCAGCCTCGGGAGGCAGCCCCAGCATTTT.

The chain carries TRBV30 and TRBJ1-4, with TRBD1 matching over 10 bases. Trimming took 0 bases from V and 6 from J; bases not matched to a gene: 4. Germline CDR1 and CDR2: GTSNPN and SVGIG (reference sequence). The CDR3 consists of 15 residues. CDR3 sequence reads: CAWSVLGQGYEKLFF. The CDR3 DNA sequence: TGTGCCTGGAGTGTGTTGGGACAGGGGTATGAAAAACTGTTTTTT.

V usage is TRBV27 and J usage is TRBJ1-1; D possibly corresponds to TRBD1 (5 bases). The V gene lost 2 bases and the J gene lost 1 base, with 11 bases spanning the gap. Germline lookup yields CDR1 MNHEY and CDR2 SMNVEV (reference sequence). This CDR3 has 15 amino acids. The CDR3 loop reads CASSLNLRGNTEAFF. CDR3 nucleotides: TGTGCCAGCAGTTTAAATCTAAGGGGGAACACTGAAGCTTTCTTT.

This chain uses TRBV5-5 with TRBJ1-1, with 10 positions matching TRBD1. Per the germline V gene, CDR1 is SGHKS and CDR2 is YYEKEE (reference sequence). The ends lost 4 bases at V and 8 bases at J; junction bases unmatched: 5. CDR3 length: 13 residues. Here the CDR3 DNA reads TGTGCCAGCAGCGTGACAGGGGGCAAAGAAGCTTTCTTT. It specifies CASSVTGGKEAFF.

J is TRBJ1-1 and V is TRBV5-4; D is unresolved. CDR3 size: 15 residues. Trimming cost V 0 bases and J 0 bases, with 9 bases left between them. The V gene's germline CDR1 is SGHNT and CDR2 YYREEE (reference sequence). The CDR3 coding sequence is TGTGCCAGCAGCTTGGCCGAAAACATGAACACTGAAGCTTTCTTT. Residues: CASSLAENMNTEAFF.